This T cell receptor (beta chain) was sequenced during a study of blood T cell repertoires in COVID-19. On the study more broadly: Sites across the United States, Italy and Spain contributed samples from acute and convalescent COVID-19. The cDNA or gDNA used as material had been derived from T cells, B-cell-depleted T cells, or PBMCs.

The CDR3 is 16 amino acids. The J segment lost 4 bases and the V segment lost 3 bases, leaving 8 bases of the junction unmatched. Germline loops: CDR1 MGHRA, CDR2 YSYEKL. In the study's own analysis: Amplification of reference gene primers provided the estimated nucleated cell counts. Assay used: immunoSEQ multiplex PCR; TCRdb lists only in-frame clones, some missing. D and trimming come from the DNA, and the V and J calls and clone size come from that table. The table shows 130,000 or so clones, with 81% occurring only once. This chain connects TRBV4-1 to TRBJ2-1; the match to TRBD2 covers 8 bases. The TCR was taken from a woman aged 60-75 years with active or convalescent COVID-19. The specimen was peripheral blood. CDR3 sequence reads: CASSQSTSALYNEQFF. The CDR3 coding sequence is TGCGCCAGCAGCCAGTCGACTAGCGCGCTGTACAATGAGCAGTTCTTC.